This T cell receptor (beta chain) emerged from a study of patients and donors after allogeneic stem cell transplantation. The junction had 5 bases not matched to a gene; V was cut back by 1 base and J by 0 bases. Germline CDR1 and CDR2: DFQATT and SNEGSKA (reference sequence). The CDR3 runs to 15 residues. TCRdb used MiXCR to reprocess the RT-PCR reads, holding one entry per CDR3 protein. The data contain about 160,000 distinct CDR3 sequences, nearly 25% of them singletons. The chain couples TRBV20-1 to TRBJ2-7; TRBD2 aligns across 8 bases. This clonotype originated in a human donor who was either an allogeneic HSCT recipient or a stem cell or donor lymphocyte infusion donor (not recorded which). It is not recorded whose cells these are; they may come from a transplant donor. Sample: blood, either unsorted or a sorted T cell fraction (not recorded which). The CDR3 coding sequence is TGCAGTGCTAGAGTTGGTAGCGGGGCCTCCTACGAGCAGTACTTC. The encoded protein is CSARVGSGASYEQYF.